The clone carrying this T cell receptor beta chain was seen a handful of times. The CDR3 consists of 15 residues. J lost 1 base, V lost 2 bases, and 2 bases had no gene match. Germline V CDR1 and CDR2: SGHRS, YFSETQ. Intraepithelial and lamina propria lymphocytes were isolated from graft specimens. The record originates from a study of graft-versus-host responses after intestinal transplantation. Method: immunoSEQ multiplex PCR; TCRdb's copy keeps in-frame clones and lacks some. The table records 13,000 or so clones, 74% of them present only once. The source was ileum tissue, collected 16 days after intestinal transplant. The TCR was taken from a human patient who received an intestinal transplant, so some T cells may come from the graft donor. This sequence joins TRBV5-1 and TRBJ1-1; 10 nucleotides align to TRBD1. CDR3 sequence (DNA): TGCGCCAGCAGCTTACGGACAGGGGGGAACACTGAAGCTTTCTTT. The encoded protein is CASSLRTGGNTEAFF.